This T cell receptor (beta chain) was found in a study of blood T cell repertoires in COVID-19. Study at large: Italy, Spain and the United States were the sources of the convalescent and acute COVID-19 samples. The analysed material was cDNA or gDNA that came from T cells, B-cell-depleted T cells, or PBMCs.

Original data processing: Amplified reference gene primers provided the basis for estimating nucleated cell counts. Data came from immunoSEQ multiplex PCR; TCRdb stores just in-frame clones and leaves some out. V, J and clone size are those of that table, while D and trimming were read from the DNA. Of approximately 90,000 clones listed, 80% are singletons. This clone was found once. This clonotype was sampled from an elderly woman with acute or convalescent COVID-19. The source material was peripheral blood.

The CDR3 region is CASSHGTVNTEAFF. The CDR3 coding sequence is TGTGCCAGCAGTCATGGGACAGTGAACACTGAAGCTTTCTTT. This chain links TRBV6-6 with TRBJ1-1; 7 bases fit TRBD1. With V trimmed by 5 bases and J by 0 bases, 3 bases remained unmatched. The CDR3 totals 14 residues. Germline assignment: CDR1 MNHNY and CDR2 SVGAGI (reference sequence).